Sequencing of this T cell receptor (beta chain) was carried out in a study of blood T cell repertoires in COVID-19. Background on the study: Some COVID-19 samples were acute and others convalescent; all came from the United States, Italy and Spain. T cells, B-cell-depleted T cells, or PBMCs provided the cDNA or gDNA that served as material.

Profiling relied on immunoSEQ multiplex PCR, and the TCRdb table lists in-frame clones only, not all of them. The repertoire holds hundreds of thousands of clones, with approximately 80% as singletons. V lost 8 bases and J lost 5; bases outside the gene matches: 11. Germline V lookup: CDR1 MNHEY, CDR2 SMNVEV (reference sequence). CDR3 length: 14 amino acids. The age range of participants was 18 to 89 years, with residence in under 25 US areas. Clinical history as reported by participants underpinned cohort assignment. Material: PBMCs or T cells enriched from blood (not recorded which). This chain links TRBV27 with TRBJ1-2, with 7 bases matching TRBD1. This receptor was obtained from a middle-aged woman with acute COVID-19. CDR3 in DNA: TGTGCCAGCCGCACCGCGACAGGGTCGTATGGCTACACCTTC. Translated, it gives CASRTATGSYGYTF.